This TCR beta chain emerged from a study of T cell responses to AZD1222 COVID-19 vaccine. Overall study findings and caveats: Reportedly, nearly half the spike-specific TCRs target unmutated variant regions. The donors showed a predominance of white British ancestry and of females, with possible underestimation of clonal diversity.

Assay: immunoSEQ multiplex PCR; the TCRdb copy retains only in-frame clones and omits some. The table has under 200,000 clones, roughly 94% seen once. This clone has just one count. What it recognizes is unknown. Source: peripheral blood, taken on day 0 of AZD1222 vaccination. This TCR was recovered from an adult in good health.

As DNA, the CDR3 is TGTGCCAGCAATCTCGGGCAGGGTGGCTACACCTTC. This translates into CASNLGQGGYTF. J is TRBJ1-2 and V is TRBV6-5, with D possibly matching TRBD1 (5 bases). Germline V gives CDR1 MNHEY, CDR2 SVGAGI. V was shortened by 7 bases and J by 7 bases, with 13 bases between the two germline ends. The length of the CDR3 is 12 residues.